A single sample is the source of the 22 T cell receptor beta chains below, sequenced in a study of blood T cell repertoires in COVID-19. TCRdb's table, derived via immunoSEQ multiplex PCR, lists solely in-frame clones and lacks some. The sample holds tens of thousands of clones, about 91% seen once. The sample consisted of peripheral blood. The receptor source for this set is a man aged 45-60 years with active COVID-19.

The chain uses TRBV6-2 or TRBV6-3 and TRBJ2-7, with a possible D match to TRBD2 (5 bases). The CDR3 extends over 13 amino acids. The V and J ends lost 2 bases and 6 bases respectively, with 11 bases between them. The V gene's germline CDR1 is MNHEY and CDR2 SVGEGT. The CDR3 DNA is TGTGCCAGCAGTTACCTCGGGCGGGCCGAGCAGTACTTC. It translates to CASSYLGRAEQYF.

This rearrangement joins TRBV7-8 to TRBJ2-5, with 9 bases matching TRBD2. Germline CDR1 SGHVS, CDR2 FQNEAQ. Unmatched junction bases numbered 15, after V lost 5 bases and J lost 2 bases. The length of the CDR3 is 18 residues. The CDR3 spells CASSPSRWRGGSQETQYF. The CDR3 DNA follows: TGTGCCAGCAGCCCCTCGAGGTGGCGGGGGGGTTCTCAAGAGACCCAGTACTTC.

The rearrangement uses TRBV11-2 and TRBJ2-5, with 10 bases fitting TRBD2. Germline values: CDR1 SGHAT, CDR2 FQNNGV. The J segment lost 4 bases and the V segment lost 5 bases, leaving 10 bases of the junction unmatched. This CDR3 has 16 residues. The CDR3 coding sequence is TGTGCCAGCAGCCTCCCGGCGGCTAGCGGGAGAGAGACCCAGTACTTC. This codes for CASSLPAASGRETQYF.

The chain joins TRBV29-1 to TRBJ1-1; D unresolved. The germline CDR1 and CDR2 sequences are SQVTM and ANQGSEA. V lost 3 bases to trimming and J lost 3 bases, with 14 bases between them. The CDR3 consists of 14 residues. The CDR3 here is CSVEWVTAHTEAFF. CDR3 coding DNA: TGCAGCGTTGAGTGGGTTACAGCCCACACTGAAGCTTTCTTT.

This clone was seen just once. CDR3 DNA: TGTGCCAGCAGTGAACGGGGGTTAGAGACCCAGTACTTC. It is translated as CASSERGLETQYF. The chain recombines TRBV2 with TRBJ2-5, with D possibly TRBD2 on 6 matching bases. The germline CDR1 and CDR2 sequences are SNHLY and FYNNEI. This CDR3 contains 13 residues. Trimming cost V 2 bases and J 4 bases, with 8 bases left between them.

In its sample, this clone was seen once. The rearrangement joins TRBV19 to TRBJ2-5; TRBD2 matches 9 bases. In germline, CDR1 is LNHDA, CDR2 SQIVND (reference sequence). The length of the CDR3 is 18 residues. The ends lost 4 bases at V and 5 bases at J; junction bases unmatched: 17. CDR3 sequence: CASSTSSPWRGGAETQYF. CDR3 bases: TGTGCCAGTAGTACCTCCTCCCCTTGGCGGGGGGGCGCGGAGACCCAGTACTTC.

The genes are TRBV5-5 and TRBJ1-4; 10 bases line up with TRBD1. Germline V gives CDR1 SGHKS, CDR2 YYEKEE (reference sequence). The CDR3 has 18 residues. Germline trimming cut 0 bases from V and 3 bases from J; bases unmatched to any gene: 8. Here the CDR3 DNA reads TGTGCCAGCAGCTTGGTCAGACAGGGGGCCTTGTCTAATGAAAAACTGTTTTTT. This encodes CASSLVRQGALSNEKLFF.

The gene calls are TRBV4-2 and TRBJ1-2; 7 bases fit TRBD1. Germline values: CDR1 LGHNA, CDR2 YNFKEQ. Trimming took 4 bases from V and 4 from J; bases not matched to a gene: 12. The length of the CDR3 is 16 residues. DNA of the CDR3: TGTGCCAGCAGCCCCCCCGGGACAGCGAAAATCTATGGCTACACCTTC. Translated, it gives CASSPPGTAKIYGYTF.

The chain combines TRBV6-1 with TRBJ1-6; D unresolved. Germline loops: CDR1 MNHNS, CDR2 SASEGT. This CDR3 is built from 12 residues. V shed 2 bases and J shed 14 bases, with 10 bases lying between them. CDR3 DNA: TGTGCCAGCAGTGAATCTGGACTGGCCCTCCACTTT. Amino acids: CASSESGLALHF.

Points on this clone: A junction boundary mismatches the germline segment, possibly from a read error. The V gene is TRBV18, the J gene TRBJ2-1, with TRBD1 identical over 9 bases. This CDR3 region has 13 residues. Germline V CDR1 and CDR2: KGHSH, LQKENI. The CDR3 sequence: CASSPSGQGGCVF. CDR3 DNA sequence: TGTGCCAGCTCACCATCGGGACAGGGAGGGTGCGTCTTC.

This chain joins TRBV2 and TRBJ1-1; D is ambiguous. This CDR3 region has 13 residues. The germline gives CDR1 SNHLY, CDR2 FYNNEI. V was shortened by 2 bases and J by 11 bases, with 15 bases between the two germline ends. This CDR3 reads CASSEFIRTLAFF. The CDR3 DNA sequence: TGTGCCAGCAGTGAATTTATCAGGACTTTGGCTTTCTTT.

The rearrangement links TRBV5-1 to TRBJ2-7, with D perhaps TRBD1 (6 bases). The CDR3 is 14 amino acids. The ends were cut back, 7 bases at V and 5 bases at J, with 19 bases in the middle. The V gene's germline CDR1 is SGHRS and CDR2 YFSETQ. CDR3 region: CASAPALDRNEQYF. The CDR3 region has the DNA TGCGCCAGCGCTCCCGCTCTTGACAGGAACGAGCAGTACTTC.

This clone was observed a few times. CDR3 bases: TGCAGCGTTGAATCGGGGGTCGGCACAGATACGCAGTATTTT. This codes for CSVESGVGTDTQYF. This chain joins TRBV29-1 and TRBJ2-3; tentatively, D is TRBD2 (6 bases). The ends were cut back, 2 bases at V and 1 base at J, with 10 bases in the middle. Looked up from germline, CDR1 is SQVTM and CDR2 is ANQGSEA. The CDR3 contains 14 residues.

The rearrangement joins TRBV3-1 (or the pseudogene TRBV3-2) to TRBJ2-7, with D possibly TRBD1 on 6 matching bases. The CDR3 runs to 14 residues. Deletions cut 0 bases from V and 3 bases from J, with 9 bases between. CDR1 is LGHDT, CDR2 YNNKEL, per germline (reference sequence). CDR3 in amino acids: CASSQDEDSYEQYF. As DNA, the CDR3 is TGTGCCAGCAGCCAAGACGAGGACAGCTACGAGCAGTACTTC.

This clone was observed a handful of times. The genes are TRBV6-2 or TRBV6-3 and TRBJ1-5; D might be TRBD1 (5 bases). The CDR3 runs 13 residues. The germline V gene has CDR1 MNHEY and CDR2 SVGEGT. V was shortened by 2 bases and J by 4 bases, with 6 bases between the two germline ends. This CDR3 is CASSYGANQPQHF. In DNA, the CDR3 is TGTGCCAGCAGTTACGGGGCGAATCAGCCCCAGCATTTT.

The chain employs TRBV2 and TRBJ1-2; D remains ambiguous. The CDR3 loop spans 13 amino acids. The germline V and J ends were trimmed by 3 bases and 2 bases, with 7 bases remaining between them. Germline V lookup: CDR1 SNHLY, CDR2 FYNNEI. For the CDR3, the DNA is TGTGCCAGCAGTGAGGTCAGAAACTATGGCTACACCTTC. Translated: CASSEVRNYGYTF.

V is TRBV10-3 and J is TRBJ2-1; TRBD2 agrees at 11 bases. The V gene end was trimmed by 5 bases and the J gene end by 4 bases; junction bases not matched to a gene: 1. In germline, CDR1 is ENHRY, CDR2 SYGVKD. The CDR3 totals 14 residues. CDR3 loop: CAISWTSGYNEQFF. CDR3 bases: TGTGCCATCAGTTGGACTAGCGGGTACAATGAGCAGTTCTTC.

The chain joins TRBV10-3 to TRBJ2-1; tentatively, D is TRBD2 (5 bases). Between the trimmed V and J ends, which lost 2 bases and 7 bases, there was a span of 9 bases. The CDR3 totals 13 residues. Germline V gene sequence: CDR1 ENHRY, CDR2 SYGVKD. DNA for the CDR3: TGTGCCATCAGTGAGGAATGGGAGAATGAGCAGTTCTTC. Translation: CAISEEWENEQFF.

This clone was found once. The CDR3 bases are TGTGCCAGTAGTATACAGGGAAATAATTCACCCCTCCACTTT. Amino acid sequence: CASSIQGNNSPLHF. This chain joins TRBV19 and TRBJ1-6; maybe TRBD1 (5 bases). CDR1 and CDR2 from the germline V gene are LNHDA and SQIVND (reference sequence). Between the trimmed V and J ends, which lost 2 bases and 5 bases, there was a span of 7 bases. The CDR3 has 14 residues. The full variable domain, completed using reference TRBV19 and TRBJ1-6, is DGGITQSPKYLFRKEGQNVTLSCEQNLNHDAMYWYRQDPGQGLRLIYYSQIVNDFQKGDIAEGYSVSREKKESFPLTVTSAQKNPTAFYLCASSIQGNNSPLHFGNGTRLTVT.

The V and J genes are TRBV29-1 and TRBJ2-1; TRBD2 matches at 7 bases. The CDR3 totals 14 residues. Losses at the gene ends were 6 bases for V and 0 bases for J; bases not matched to a gene: 5. The germline V gene has CDR1 SQVTM and CDR2 ANQGSEA. CDR3 loop: CSVPGLVSYNEQFF. CDR3 coding DNA: TGCAGCGTCCCAGGACTAGTCTCCTACAATGAGCAGTTCTTC.

V and J are TRBV18 and TRBJ2-3, with TRBD2 identical over 12 bases. After removal of 0 bases from V and 5 bases from J, the junction contained 6 bases not matched to a gene. Germline V lookup: CDR1 KGHSH, CDR2 LQKENI. There are 17 residues in the CDR3. CDR3 region: CASSPPASGRGVDTQYF. In DNA form, the CDR3 reads TGTGCCAGCTCACCACCGGCTAGCGGGAGGGGAGTAGATACGCAGTATTTT.

The V call is TRBV7-9, the J call TRBJ1-1; 7 bases align to TRBD1. The germline CDR1 and CDR2 sequences are SEHNR and FQNEAQ (reference sequence). J was trimmed by 8 bases and V by 5 bases; bases with no gene match: 5. This CDR3 comprises 12 residues. The CDR3 DNA is TGTGCCAGCAGCCAAAGGGGGCCGGAAGCTTTCTTT. As protein: CASSQRGPEAFF. The complete variable domain, with remaining parts taken from reference TRBV7-9 and TRBJ1-1, reads DTGVSQNPRHKITKRGQNVTFRCDPISEHNRLYWYRQTLGQGPEFLTYFQNEAQLEKSRLLSDRFSAERPKGSFSTLEIQRTEQGDSAMYLCASSQRGPEAFFGQGTRLTVV.